This passage covers 32 T cell receptor beta chains from one sample sequenced in a study of T cell repertoires in cytomegalovirus infection (dated by TCRdb to between 2017 and 2020). According to the study, the label for this sample's treatment or condition signals: in vitro stimulation with specific CMV peptide epitopes to enrich CMV-specific T cells. The sequencer was an Illumina HiSeq 1500. Starting from the raw public reads, TCRdb applied fastp trimming at Q25, assembled clones with MiXCR and retained in-frame beta chains. When rows share a CDR3 protein, they turn into one entry using the most common DNA and genes. This sample is represented by 680,000 or so distinct CDR3 sequences; around 30% of them were singletons. The top ten clones comprise 18% of the sample. No antigen is known for these receptors. The sequenced sample was cultured PBMCs, obtained from culture after CMV antigen stimulation. Source of these receptors: a human donor in good health (CMV status not recorded). Some clones in this sample may be carry-over from other donors' samples.

This clonotype has more than one count but fewer than ten. The chain carries TRBV20-1 and TRBJ2-5; D is perhaps TRBD1 (6 bases). CDR3 length equals 14 residues. Germline CDR1 is DFQATT and CDR2 is SNEGSKA (reference sequence). Trimming stripped 7 bases from V and 0 bases from J, with 15 bases between. CDR3 protein: CSGGPGHNQETQYF. CDR3 in DNA: TGCAGTGGGGGACCGGGACACAACCAAGAGACCCAGTACTTC.

This clonotype was counted between two and nine times. The rearrangement joins TRBV7-9 to TRBJ1-2, with D possibly TRBD1 on 5 matching bases. The CDR3 extends over 12 amino acids. Germline V gene lookup returns CDR1 SEHNR and CDR2 FQNEAQ (reference sequence). V gave up 10 bases and J gave up 8 bases, with 17 bases separating them. CDR3 sequence reads: CATDPGVGGYTF. The CDR3 DNA is TGTGCCACTGACCCGGGGGTTGGCGGCTACACCTTC.

The chain has TRBV2 and TRBJ2-7; D tentatively reads TRBD1 or TRBD2 (5 bases each). The CDR3 is 17 residues long. Trimming left V 0 bases short and J 7 bases short, with 22 bases between. Germline V lookup: CDR1 SNHLY, CDR2 FYNNEI. CDR3 sequence reads: CASSEAAAPWGRGEQYF. The CDR3 region has the DNA TGTGCCAGCAGTGAAGCGGCGGCACCCTGGGGCCGGGGAGAGCAGTACTTC.

This clonotype was seen a few times. The chain combines TRBV11-2 with TRBJ2-1, with a weak D call TRBD2 (6 bases). Germline-derived CDR1 and CDR2 are SGHAT and FQNNGV. This CDR3 region has 16 residues. V lost 4 bases and J 4 bases, leaving 17 bases between the germline ends. For the CDR3, the DNA is TGTGCCAGCAGCTCCACCGGGACTGGCCCGTACAATGAGCAGTTCTTC. It specifies CASSSTGTGPYNEQFF.

This clonotype was seen a handful of times. This chain joins TRBV20-1 and TRBJ2-3, with D possibly TRBD2 on 6 matching bases. The V end lost 0 bases, the J end lost 0 bases, and 10 bases lay between the germline ends. The germline CDR1 and CDR2 sequences are DFQATT and SNEGSKA (reference sequence). The CDR3 extends over 15 amino acids. CDR3 region: CSARDWAGSTDTQYF. As DNA, the CDR3 is TGCAGTGCTAGAGATTGGGCGGGGAGCACAGATACGCAGTATTTT.

This clonotype has ten or more counts. The CDR3 bases are TGTGCCAGCAGCTTAGGAGGCCTTGGGGCACCCCTCCACTTT. It specifies CASSLGGLGAPLHF. The chain recombines TRBV7-2 with TRBJ1-6, with D unclear. Trimming took off 1 base at V and 11 bases at J, with 12 bases between the two ends. Germline V gene data show CDR1 as SGHTA and CDR2 as FQGNSA. The CDR3 is 14 amino acids.

This clonotype has at least ten counts. The chain combines TRBV7-2 with TRBJ1-2, with 9 bases aligning to TRBD1. The J segment lost 4 bases and the V segment lost 2 bases, leaving 8 bases of the junction unmatched. The CDR3 covers 16 residues. CDR1 is SGHTA and CDR2 is FQGNSA in the germline V gene. The chain's CDR3 is CASSLKTGTGRYGYTF. The CDR3 DNA reads as TGTGCCAGCAGCTTAAAAACCGGGACAGGGCGCTATGGCTACACCTTC.

This clonotype was counted many times. The rearrangement joins TRBV7-2 to TRBJ1-1, with D possibly matching TRBD1 (5 bases). The CDR3 is 13 amino acids. The germline V gene has CDR1 SGHTA and CDR2 FQGNSA. V shed 2 bases and J shed 4 bases, with 8 bases lying between them. CDR3 coding DNA: TGTGCCAGCAGCTTAAACCAGGGCACTGAAGCTTTCTTT. This translates into CASSLNQGTEAFF. The entire variable domain, with the rest obtained from reference TRBV7-2 and TRBJ1-1, is as follows: GAGVSQSPSNKVTEKGKDVELRCDPISGHTALYWYRQSLGQGLEFLIYFQGNSAPDKSGLPSDRFSAERTGGSVSTLTIQRTQQEDSAVYLCASSLNQGTEAFFGQGTRLTVV.

This clonotype was seen repeatedly, ten times or more. This rearrangement joins TRBV12-3 or TRBV12-4 to TRBJ2-1; TRBD2 matches 14 bases. V lost 6 bases, J lost 4 bases, and 5 bases stayed unmatched. The CDR3 spans 16 residues. The DNA for the CDR3 is TGTGCCAGCAGGGGGACTAGCGGGAGTTCGTACAATGAGCAGTTCTTC. Protein: CASRGTSGSSYNEQFF.

The J gene is TRBJ2-3, the V gene TRBV11-2, with 8 bases aligning to TRBD1. The CDR3 loop spans 15 amino acids. V trimming: 4 bases; J trimming: 5 bases; junction bases outside the gene matches: 8. The V gene's germline CDR1 is SGHAT and CDR2 FQNNGV. CDR3 region: CASSWTGTVGDTQYF. CDR3 sequence (DNA): TGTGCCAGCAGCTGGACAGGGACCGTGGGAGATACGCAGTATTTT.

There are a few counts of this clonotype. The J gene is TRBJ2-7, the V gene TRBV11-2; D unclear. In germline, CDR1 is SGHAT, CDR2 FQNNGV. The ends were cut back, 6 bases at V and 4 bases at J, with 13 bases in the middle. The CDR3 spans 13 residues. The CDR3 here is CASSPHQEYEQYF. The CDR3 DNA reads as TGTGCCAGCAGTCCTCATCAGGAGTACGAGCAGTACTTC.

The rearrangement uses TRBV29-1 and TRBJ2-5; D could derive from TRBD1 or TRBD2 (5 bases each). The germline V and J ends were trimmed by 7 bases and 2 bases, with 14 bases remaining between them. Per germline, CDR1 SQVTM and CDR2 ANQGSEA. This CDR3 has 13 amino acids. CDR3 nucleotides: TGCAGCGCTACCGGGGCCCGACAAGAGACCCAGTACTTC. Protein sequence: CSATGARQETQYF.

The rearrangement uses TRBV19 and TRBJ1-1, with 7 positions matching TRBD1. CDR1 is LNHDA and CDR2 is SQIVND in the germline V gene (reference sequence). This CDR3 is 17 amino acids long. After removal of 6 bases from V and 1 base from J, the junction contained 14 bases not matched to a gene. The CDR3 sequence is CASRSETGRARNTEAFF. CDR3 in DNA: TGTGCCAGTAGGAGTGAGACAGGGAGGGCCAGGAACACTGAAGCTTTCTTT.

In this sample, this clonotype turned up a few times. The CDR3 loop is CASSSHAGGETQYF. In DNA, the CDR3 is TGTGCCAGCAGCTCCCACGCGGGCGGGGAGACCCAGTACTTC. The rearrangement links TRBV11-2 to TRBJ2-5, with D possibly TRBD2 on 5 matching bases. CDR3 length: 14 residues. V was clipped by 4 bases and J by 5 bases, with 14 bases between them. Germline V gene sequence: CDR1 SGHAT, CDR2 FQNNGV.

This clonotype was recorded at least ten times. This chain uses TRBV2 with TRBJ1-1; D not resolved. V gave up 7 bases and J gave up 1 base, with 10 bases separating them. Germline lookup yields CDR1 SNHLY and CDR2 FYNNEI. CDR3 length equals 13 residues. The CDR3 reads CASTTGENTEAFF. The CDR3 coding sequence is TGTGCCAGCACCACGGGAGAGAACACTGAAGCTTTCTTT. Filled out from reference TRBV2 and TRBJ1-1, the complete variable domain reads EPEVTQTPSHQVTQMGQEVILRCVPISNHLYFYWYRQILGQKVEFLVSFYNNEISEKSEIFDDQFSVERPDGSNFTLKIRSTKLEDSAMYFCASTTGENTEAFFGQGTRLTVV.

This clonotype occurred a few times. The genes are TRBV20-1 and TRBJ2-3; no reliable D call. This CDR3 is 10 amino acids long. Trimming shortened V by 3 bases and J by 6 bases, and 4 bases separated the two germline ends. The germline V gene has CDR1 DFQATT and CDR2 SNEGSKA (reference sequence). Here the CDR3 reads CSARSDTQYF. The CDR3 DNA sequence: TGCAGTGCTAGGTCTGATACGCAGTATTTT.

This clonotype has more than one count but fewer than ten. The gene calls are TRBV7-2 and TRBJ1-2; no clear D gene. CDR1 is SGHTA, CDR2 FQGNSA, per germline. Trimming shortened V by 4 bases and J by 8 bases, and 11 bases separated the two germline ends. This CDR3 region has 12 residues. This chain's CDR3 is CASSSGLGGYTF. Here the CDR3 DNA reads TGTGCCAGCAGCTCGGGTTTGGGCGGCTACACCTTC.

The chain employs TRBV12-3 or TRBV12-4 and TRBJ1-4; D is perhaps TRBD1 (5 bases). This CDR3 has 14 amino acids. V shed 3 bases and J shed 7 bases, with 12 bases lying between them. CDR3 nucleotides: TGTGCCAGCAGTTTCAGGGTTAGGGGTGAAAAACTGTTTTTT. Translated, it gives CASSFRVRGEKLFF.

This clonotype has a handful of counts. The junction departs from germline at one end; a sequencing error may be responsible. The chain joins TRBV7-2 to TRBJ1-2; 7 bases are a match to TRBD1. The CDR3 is 13 residues long. Germline CDR1 reads SGHTA; CDR2 reads FQGNSA. The chain's CDR3 is CASSPEAMGDRAF. DNA for the CDR3: TGTGCCAGCAGCCCCGAGGCCATGGGGGACAGAGCCTTC.

The V and J genes are TRBV3-1 and TRBJ2-3, with unresolved D. Germline loops: CDR1 LGHDT, CDR2 YNNKEL (reference sequence). This CDR3 comprises 15 residues. Trimming shortened V by 2 bases and J by 1 base, and 10 bases separated the two germline ends. CDR3 DNA: TGTGCCAGCAGCCAAAACCTGCCTGGCACAGATACGCAGTATTTT. Its translation is CASSQNLPGTDTQYF.

This chain joins TRBV24-1 and TRBJ2-3; D not resolved. Trimming removed 5 bases at V and 2 bases at J, with 13 bases between. The CDR3 has 15 residues. Germline V lookup: CDR1 KGHDR, CDR2 SFDVKD. The CDR3 loop reads CATSGSSSPTDTQYF. The CDR3 DNA is TGTGCCACCAGTGGGAGTAGCTCCCCCACAGATACGCAGTATTTT.

The chain couples TRBV7-9 to TRBJ2-7; 7 bases fit TRBD1. This CDR3 has 15 amino acids. Germline-derived CDR1 and CDR2 are SEHNR and FQNEAQ (reference sequence). The V segment lost 3 bases and the J segment 3 bases; nucleotides outside the gene matches: 8. CDR3 protein: CASSFPPGQIYEQYF. The DNA for the CDR3 is TGTGCCAGCAGCTTCCCCCCGGGACAGATCTACGAGCAGTACTTC.

In its sample, this clonotype was seen a few times. This chain connects TRBV6-6 to TRBJ2-1; TRBD2 aligns across 7 bases. The junction had 10 bases not matched to a gene; V was cut back by 2 bases and J by 6 bases. From germline, CDR1 is MNHNY and CDR2 SVGAGI (reference sequence). The CDR3 covers 16 residues. CDR3 in DNA: TGTGCCAGCAGTTACCCCGGACTAGGAGTCGGCAATGAGCAGTTCTTC. Encoded protein: CASSYPGLGVGNEQFF.

The V gene is TRBV7-2, the J gene TRBJ2-4; perhaps TRBD2 as D (6 bases). Germline values: CDR1 SGHTA, CDR2 FQGNSA. This CDR3 is 14 amino acids long. The ends were cut back, 1 base at V and 7 bases at J, with 11 bases in the middle. CDR3 sequence (DNA): TGTGCCAGCAGCTTAGAGGGGAGGATGAACATTCAGTACTTC. Protein: CASSLEGRMNIQYF.

This chain uses TRBV2 with TRBJ1-1; D is ambiguous. The ends were cut back, 7 bases at V and 4 bases at J, with 13 bases in the middle. Looked up from germline, CDR1 is SNHLY and CDR2 is FYNNEI. The CDR3 runs to 13 residues. CDR3 sequence reads: CASIGGLLTEAFF. Here the CDR3 DNA reads TGTGCCAGCATCGGAGGTCTACTCACTGAAGCTTTCTTT. The variable domain in full, with the rest retrieved from reference TRBV2 and TRBJ1-1, is EPEVTQTPSHQVTQMGQEVILRCVPISNHLYFYWYRQILGQKVEFLVSFYNNEISEKSEIFDDQFSVERPDGSNFTLKIRSTKLEDSAMYFCASIGGLLTEAFFGQGTRLTVV.

This clonotype has more than one count but fewer than ten. This chain links TRBV7-6 with TRBJ1-1, with D tentatively TRBD1 (6 bases). This CDR3 spans 11 amino acids. Germline V gene sequence: CDR1 SGHVS, CDR2 FNYEAQ. V gave up 3 bases and J gave up 8 bases, with 7 bases separating them. The CDR3 here is CASSLGHEAFF. The CDR3 DNA reads as TGTGCCAGCAGCTTGGGACACGAAGCTTTCTTT.

This chain links TRBV4-2 with TRBJ2-2; no clear D. Per germline, CDR1 LGHNA and CDR2 YNFKEQ. V gave up 1 base and J gave up 4 bases, with 7 bases separating them. This CDR3 comprises 14 residues. CDR3 amino acids: CASSQVLATGELFF. In DNA, the CDR3 is TGTGCCAGCAGCCAAGTCTTGGCCACCGGGGAGCTGTTTTTT.

This clonotype was counted only a few times. This chain links TRBV4-3 with TRBJ2-5; perhaps TRBD1 as D (5 bases). Trimming cost V 1 base and J 5 bases, with 8 bases left between them. The germline V gene has CDR1 LGHNA and CDR2 YSLEER. The CDR3 consists of 13 residues. Written as DNA, the CDR3 is TGCGCCAGCAGCCAAGTAAGGGGCGAGACCCAGTACTTC. This sequence encodes CASSQVRGETQYF.

This clonotype has just one count. The V gene is TRBV7-9, the J gene TRBJ1-3; maybe TRBD1 (5 bases). With 1 base removed from V and 4 bases from J, the gap between germline ends came to 8 bases. CDR1 and CDR2 from the germline V gene are SEHNR and FQNEAQ (reference sequence). The CDR3 spans 14 residues. DNA of the CDR3: TGTGCCAGCAGCTTAGTGGACACCGGAAACACCATATATTTT. This codes for CASSLVDTGNTIYF.

The J gene is TRBJ2-5, the V gene TRBV24-1; D is unresolved. The CDR3 runs 13 residues. Trimming pared 7 bases from V and 4 bases from J, leaving 12 bases between. Germline CDR1 KGHDR, CDR2 SFDVKD. The CDR3 spells CATRSNNGETQYF. The CDR3 DNA is TGTGCCACCAGGAGCAATAATGGAGAGACCCAGTACTTC.

The sample holds many counts of this clonotype. The gene calls are TRBV19 and TRBJ2-4; no reliable D call. V was cut by 1 base and J by 8 bases, with 12 bases left in between. The germline gives CDR1 LNHDA, CDR2 SQIVND (reference sequence). The CDR3 sequence is 14 residues long. CDR3 in DNA: TGTGCCAGTAGTATAGCTGGACCCCAAGACATTCAGTACTTC. This codes for CASSIAGPQDIQYF. The complete variable domain, with remaining parts taken from reference TRBV19 and TRBJ2-4, reads DGGITQSPKYLFRKEGQNVTLSCEQNLNHDAMYWYRQDPGQGLRLIYYSQIVNDFQKGDIAEGYSVSREKKESFPLTVTSAQKNPTAFYLCASSIAGPQDIQYFGAGTRLSVL.

Only a few counts were recorded for this clonotype. V gene TRBV12-3 or TRBV12-4 combines with J gene TRBJ1-5; a weak D match, TRBD1 (6 bases). The CDR3 length is 13 residues. V was pared by 5 bases and J by 11 bases, with 16 bases between. CDR3 in amino acids: CASSPHRDQTQHF. In nucleotides, the CDR3 is TGTGCCAGCAGTCCCCACAGGGATCAAACCCAGCATTTT.